This T cell receptor beta chain stems from a study of long-term antiretroviral therapy in people with HIV. Germline V CDR1 and CDR2: GTSNPN, SVGIG (reference sequence). This CDR3 is 15 amino acids long. With 1 base removed from V and 2 bases from J, the gap between germline ends came to 12 bases. Researchers report immunoSEQ v3.0 was run at survey level. Profiling relied on immunoSEQ multiplex PCR, and the TCRdb table lists in-frame clones only, not all of them. The sample holds about 23,000 clones, around 79% seen once. The chain employs TRBV30 and TRBJ1-5; D remains ambiguous. Material: unsorted PBMCs, obtained 0.3 years after starting antiretroviral therapy. This TCR derives from a man aged 50-60 years with HIV. CDR3 protein: CAWSARADGNQPQHF. The DNA of the CDR3 is TGTGCCTGGAGTGCTAGGGCGGATGGCAATCAGCCCCAGCATTTT. The full variable domain, with the rest looked up from reference TRBV30 and TRBJ1-5, is SQTIHQWPATLVQPVGSPLSLECTVEGTSNPNLYWYRQAAGRGLQLLFYSVGIGQISSEVPQNLSASRPQDRQFILSSKKLLLSDSGFYLCAWSARADGNQPQHFGDGTRLSIL.